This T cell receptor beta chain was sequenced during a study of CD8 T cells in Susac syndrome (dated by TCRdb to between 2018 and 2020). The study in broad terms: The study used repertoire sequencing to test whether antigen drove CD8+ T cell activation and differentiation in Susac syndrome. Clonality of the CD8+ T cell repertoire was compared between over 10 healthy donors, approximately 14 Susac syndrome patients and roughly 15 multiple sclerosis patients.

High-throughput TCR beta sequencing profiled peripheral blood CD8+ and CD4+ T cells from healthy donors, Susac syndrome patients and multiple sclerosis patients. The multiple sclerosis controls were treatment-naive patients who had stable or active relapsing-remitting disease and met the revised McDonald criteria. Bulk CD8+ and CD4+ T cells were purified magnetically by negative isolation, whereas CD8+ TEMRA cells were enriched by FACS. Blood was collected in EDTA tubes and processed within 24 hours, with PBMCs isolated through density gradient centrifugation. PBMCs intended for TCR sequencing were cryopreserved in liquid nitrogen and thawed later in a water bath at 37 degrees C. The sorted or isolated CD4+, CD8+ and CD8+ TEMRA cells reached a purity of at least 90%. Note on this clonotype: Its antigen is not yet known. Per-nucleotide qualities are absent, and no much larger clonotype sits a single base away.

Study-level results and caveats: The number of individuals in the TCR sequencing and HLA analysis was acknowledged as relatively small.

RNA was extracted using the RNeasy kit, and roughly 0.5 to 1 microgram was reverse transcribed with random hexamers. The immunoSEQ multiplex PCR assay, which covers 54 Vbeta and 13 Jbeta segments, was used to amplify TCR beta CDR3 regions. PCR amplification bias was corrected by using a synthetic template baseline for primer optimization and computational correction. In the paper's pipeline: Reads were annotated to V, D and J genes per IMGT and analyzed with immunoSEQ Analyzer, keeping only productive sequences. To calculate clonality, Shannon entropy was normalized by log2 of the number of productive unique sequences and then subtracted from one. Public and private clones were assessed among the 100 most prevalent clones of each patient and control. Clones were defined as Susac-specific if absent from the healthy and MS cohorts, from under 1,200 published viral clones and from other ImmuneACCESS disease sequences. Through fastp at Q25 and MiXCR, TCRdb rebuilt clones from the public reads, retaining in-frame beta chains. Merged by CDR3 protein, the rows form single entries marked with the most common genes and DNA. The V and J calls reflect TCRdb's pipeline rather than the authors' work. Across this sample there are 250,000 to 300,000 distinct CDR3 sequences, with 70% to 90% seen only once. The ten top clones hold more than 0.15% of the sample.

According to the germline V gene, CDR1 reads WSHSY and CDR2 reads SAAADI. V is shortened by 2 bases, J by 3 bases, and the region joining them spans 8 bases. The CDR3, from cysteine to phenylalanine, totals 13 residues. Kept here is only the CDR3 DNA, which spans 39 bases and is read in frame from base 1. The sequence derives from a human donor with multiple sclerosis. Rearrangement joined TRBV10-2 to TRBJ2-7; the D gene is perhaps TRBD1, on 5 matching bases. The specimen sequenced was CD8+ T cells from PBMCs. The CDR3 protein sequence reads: CASSEGAFYEQYF. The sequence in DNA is TGCGCCAGCAGTGAGGGGGCGTTCTACGAGCAGTACTTC.